This entry lists 11 T cell receptor beta chains sequenced from one sample in a study of shared clonotypes between healthy human individuals. TCRdb's table, derived via immunoSEQ multiplex PCR, lists solely in-frame clones and lacks some. The sample contains millions of clones, around 90% of which appear only once. The sequencing sample was made of naive CD4+ T cells sorted from blood. Regarding subset: CD45RA+ positively selected. These receptors came from a man between 18 and 35 years old in good health.

V is TRBV6-1 and J is TRBJ2-7; D is unresolved. The CDR3 is 13 amino acids. Trimming removed 3 bases from V and 2 bases from J, with 8 bases in between. The germline V gene has CDR1 MNHNS and CDR2 SASEGT. The CDR3 sequence: CASSDGRPYEQYF. CDR3 nucleotide sequence: TGTGCCAGCAGTGATGGGCGGCCCTACGAGCAGTACTTC.

This clone came up once. The chain joins TRBV6-5 to TRBJ2-7; maybe TRBD1 (6 bases). V gave up 2 bases and J gave up 5 bases, with 13 bases separating them. CDR3 length: 14 amino acids. Germline V gives CDR1 MNHEY, CDR2 SVGAGI. CDR3 bases: TGTGCCAGCAGTTACGGACAGCTGGGCAACGAGCAGTACTTC. Translated: CASSYGQLGNEQYF.

CDR3 residues: CASSLGQGRFGNQPQHF. The CDR3 DNA reads as TGTGCCAGCAGCTTAGGACAGGGACGGTTCGGCAATCAGCCCCAGCATTTT. The genes are TRBV7-2 and TRBJ1-5, with 7 bases lining up with TRBD1. Trimming removed 1 base from V and 2 bases from J; junction bases left unmatched: 8. The V gene's germline CDR1 is SGHTA and CDR2 FQGNSA. This CDR3 has 17 amino acids.

The genes are TRBV19 and TRBJ1-6; the match to TRBD1 covers 8 bases. Germline values: CDR1 LNHDA, CDR2 SQIVND (reference sequence). J lost 5 bases, V lost 5 bases, and 8 bases had no gene match. This CDR3 comprises 16 residues. In nucleotides, the CDR3 is TGTGCCAGTAGTCTCCTCGACAGGGGCCATAATTCACCCCTCCACTTT. Translated, it gives CASSLLDRGHNSPLHF.

The chain combines TRBV13 with TRBJ2-1; TRBD2 matches 12 bases. Unmatched junction bases numbered 3, after V lost 4 bases and J lost 8 bases. CDR1 and CDR2 from the germline V gene are PRHDT and FYEKMQ (reference sequence). CDR3 size: 14 residues. In DNA form, the CDR3 reads TGTGCCAGCAGCTCTGGACTAGCGGGGTATGAGCAGTTCTTC. This gives the protein CASSSGLAGYEQFF.

The J gene is TRBJ2-5, the V gene TRBV11-2; D unresolved. The germline V gene encodes CDR1 SGHAT and CDR2 FQNNGV. This CDR3 has 14 amino acids. V was cut by 0 bases and J by 5 bases, with 10 bases left in between. The CDR3 DNA sequence: TGTGCCAGCAGCTTAGATTTTTCTACGGAGACCCAGTACTTC. Translated: CASSLDFSTETQYF.

The chain employs TRBV5-1 and TRBJ1-6; D gene unclear. V was clipped by 4 bases and J by 8 bases, with 13 bases between them. CDR1 is SGHRS and CDR2 is YFSETQ in the germline V gene. CDR3 length: 14 amino acids. Written as DNA, the CDR3 is TGCGCCAGCAGCCCCGGCCCATCGGATTCACCCCTCCACTTT. This encodes CASSPGPSDSPLHF.

The table lists this clone with a count of one. V gene TRBV6-1 combines with J gene TRBJ2-3; D tentatively reads TRBD1 or TRBD2 (6 bases each). Trimming left V 4 bases short and J 4 bases short, with 12 bases between. The CDR3 is 14 amino acids. Germline V lookup: CDR1 MNHNS, CDR2 SASEGT. CDR3 DNA: TGTGCCAGCAGTGTAGGGGGGAGCTCAGATACGCAGTATTTT. Protein: CASSVGGSSDTQYF.

V is TRBV7-9 and J is TRBJ1-5; D not resolved. The CDR3 runs to 13 residues. Looked up from germline, CDR1 is SEHNR and CDR2 is FQNEAQ (reference sequence). V dropped 2 bases and J dropped 5 bases, with 7 bases sitting between them. For the CDR3, the DNA is TGTGCCAGCAGCTTAAACAATTATCAGCCCCAGCATTTT. Translation: CASSLNNYQPQHF.

This rearrangement joins TRBV5-5 to TRBJ1-5; D is possibly TRBD1 (5 bases). The CDR3 runs to 18 residues. Germline V gene lookup returns CDR1 SGHKS and CDR2 YYEKEE (reference sequence). Trimming pared 2 bases from V and 3 bases from J, leaving 21 bases between. Here the CDR3 DNA reads TGTGCCAGCAGCTTTTGGGGCCAGGGAAGGATCGACAATCAGCCCCAGCATTTT. Protein sequence: CASSFWGQGRIDNQPQHF.

The rearrangement joins TRBV4-3 to TRBJ1-2, with a possible D match to TRBD1 (5 bases). Trimming took off 2 bases at V and 2 bases at J, with 12 bases between the two ends. Germline CDR1 LGHNA, CDR2 YSLEER. The length of the CDR3 is 15 residues. The CDR3 DNA is TGCGCCAGCAGCCAACAGGGTTCATCAAACTATGGCTACACCTTC. The encoded protein is CASSQQGSSNYGYTF.